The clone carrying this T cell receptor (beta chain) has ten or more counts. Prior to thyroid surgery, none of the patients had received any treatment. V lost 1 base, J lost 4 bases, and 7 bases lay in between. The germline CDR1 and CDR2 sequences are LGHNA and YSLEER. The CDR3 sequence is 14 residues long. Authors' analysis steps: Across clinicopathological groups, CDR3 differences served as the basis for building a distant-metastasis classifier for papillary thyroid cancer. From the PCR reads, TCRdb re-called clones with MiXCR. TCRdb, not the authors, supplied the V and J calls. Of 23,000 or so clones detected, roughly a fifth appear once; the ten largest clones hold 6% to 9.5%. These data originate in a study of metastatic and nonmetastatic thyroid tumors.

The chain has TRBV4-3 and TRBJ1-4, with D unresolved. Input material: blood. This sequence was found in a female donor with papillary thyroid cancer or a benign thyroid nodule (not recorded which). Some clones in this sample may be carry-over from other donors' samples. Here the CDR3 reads CASSQVKSNEKLFF. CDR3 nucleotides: TGCGCCAGCAGCCAAGTAAAGAGTAATGAAAAACTGTTTTTT.